The 30 T cell receptor beta chains in this list originate from one sample, sequenced in a study of PD-1 blockade in classical Hodgkin lymphoma. Using immunoSEQ multiplex PCR, the repertoire was profiled, and TCRdb retains in-frame clones only, with some absent. This sample has about 49,000 clones, with 90% found just once. Time point here: cycle 4 day 1 (C4D1), after 6 weeks of nivolumab. Autologous stem cell transplantation was followed by relapse in every patient, and brentuximab vedotin exposure varied. Source: peripheral blood mononuclear cells (PBMCs), taken before the fourth cycle of nivolumab. These receptors all come from a human donor with classical Hodgkin lymphoma.

This clone is a singleton in its sample. The chain has TRBV21-1 and TRBJ1-1; the table's D call TRBD1 went unverified against the DNA. TRBV21-1 represents a pseudogene. The CDR3 extends over 16 amino acids. This CDR3 reads CASSKVYGRENTEAFF. The CDR3 bases are TGTGCCAGCAGCAAAGTATACGGCAGGGAGAACACTGAAGCTTTCTTT.

The count of this clone is one. This chain links TRBV5-1 with TRBJ1-2, with D maybe TRBD1 (5 bases). There are 15 residues in the CDR3. The germline V gene encodes CDR1 SGHRS and CDR2 YFSETQ. Trimming took 1 base from V and 1 from J, leaving 11 bases between them. This chain's CDR3 is CASSLRGTDNYGYTF. CDR3 DNA: TGCGCCAGCAGCTTGAGAGGGACCGATAACTATGGCTACACCTTC.

The chain employs TRBV11-2 and TRBJ2-7; 11 bases align to TRBD2. The ends lost 5 bases at V and 3 bases at J; junction bases unmatched: 6. The CDR3 consists of 15 residues. Germline assignment: CDR1 SGHAT and CDR2 FQNNGV. The CDR3 nucleotides are TGTGCCAGCAGCCGAACTAGCGGGAGCCGCTACGAGCAGTACTTC. This codes for CASSRTSGSRYEQYF.

The chain employs TRBV19 and TRBJ1-1; D call uncertain. Trimming pared 6 bases from V and 8 bases from J, leaving 16 bases between. Germline CDR1 LNHDA, CDR2 SQIVND (reference sequence). The CDR3 spans 13 residues. This chain's CDR3 is CASRADAYKEAFF. Here the CDR3 DNA reads TGTGCCAGTAGAGCAGATGCCTACAAGGAAGCTTTCTTT.

The chain has TRBV5-1 and TRBJ2-5, with D perhaps given as TRBD1 or TRBD2 (5 bases each). V lost 3 bases and J lost 4, with 13 bases in between. The germline V gene encodes CDR1 SGHRS and CDR2 YFSETQ. This CDR3 is built from 14 residues. The CDR3 is CASSWGTSPETQYF. The CDR3, as DNA: TGCGCCAGCAGCTGGGGGACCAGCCCAGAGACCCAGTACTTC.

The J gene is TRBJ1-1, the V gene TRBV11-2; D uncertain. This CDR3 comprises 19 residues. Germline CDR1 is SGHAT and CDR2 is FQNNGV. The V end was cut by 3 bases, the J end by 4 bases, with 27 bases between. The CDR3 protein is CASSFRTGVVNLGGTEAFF. The DNA for the CDR3 is TGTGCCAGCAGCTTCAGAACCGGGGTGGTGAACCTTGGAGGCACTGAAGCTTTCTTT. Full variable domain (outside the CDR3, taken from reference TRBV11-2 and TRBJ1-1): EAGVAQSPRYKIIEKRQSVAFWCNPISGHATLYWYQQILGQGPKLLIQFQNNGVVDDSQLPKDRFSAERLKGVDSTLKIQPAKLEDSAVYLCASSFRTGVVNLGGTEAFFGQGTRLTVV.

This chain joins TRBV7-9 and TRBJ1-3; D call uncertain. Germline V lookup: CDR1 SEHNR, CDR2 FQNEAQ (reference sequence). The CDR3 is 15 amino acids. V shed 2 bases and J shed 0 bases, with 8 bases lying between them. CDR3 protein: CASSLTADSGNTIYF. The CDR3 DNA reads TGTGCCAGCAGCTTAACAGCCGACTCTGGAAACACCATATATTTT. The full variable domain, in which reference TRBV7-9 and TRBJ1-3 provide the parts outside the CDR3, is DTGVSQNPRHKITKRGQNVTFRCDPISEHNRLYWYRQTLGQGPEFLTYFQNEAQLEKSRLLSDRFSAERPKGSFSTLEIQRTEQGDSAMYLCASSLTADSGNTIYFGEGSWLTVV.

The chain carries TRBV7-8 and TRBJ2-1; 14 bases fit TRBD2. CDR1 SGHVS and CDR2 FQNEAQ come from the germline V gene. The junction had 5 bases not matched to a gene; V was cut back by 5 bases and J by 8 bases. The CDR3 loop spans 15 amino acids. The CDR3 spells CASSPGTSGSDEQFF. DNA of the CDR3: TGTGCCAGCAGCCCCGGGACTAGCGGGAGTGATGAGCAGTTCTTC.

This clone came up a few times. The rearrangement joins TRBV28 to TRBJ1-2; D may be TRBD1 (5 bases). CDR1 and CDR2 from the germline V gene are MDHEN and SYDVKM. The CDR3 runs to 13 residues. The V end lost 6 bases, the J end lost 4 bases, and 12 bases lay between the germline ends. CDR3 coding DNA: TGTGCCAGCAGCTTAGACAGTCGCTATGGCTACACCTTC. It is translated as CASSLDSRYGYTF.

V and J are TRBV28 and TRBJ2-1; 14 bases are shared with TRBD2. Germline V CDR1 and CDR2: MDHEN, SYDVKM. The trim removed 8 bases at V and 8 bases at J, leaving 11 bases unmatched. This CDR3 has 16 residues. In DNA form, the CDR3 reads TGTGCCAGCCCCAGGGCCGGGACTAGCGGGAGAGATGAGCAGTTCTTC. Amino acids: CASPRAGTSGRDEQFF.

V usage is TRBV2 and J usage is TRBJ1-1; tentative D call: TRBD1 (5 bases). The ends were cut back, 6 bases at V and 6 bases at J, with 14 bases in the middle. CDR3 length: 13 amino acids. Looked up from germline, CDR1 is SNHLY and CDR2 is FYNNEI. The CDR3 sequence is CASSAMRGAEAFF. The DNA of the CDR3 is TGTGCCAGCAGCGCCATGAGGGGAGCTGAAGCTTTCTTT.

This clone was observed a handful of times. This chain joins TRBV27 and TRBJ2-7; D possibly corresponds to TRBD2 (6 bases). V dropped 8 bases and J dropped 6 bases, with 20 bases sitting between them. This CDR3 is built from 14 residues. Germline values: CDR1 MNHEY, CDR2 SMNVEV (reference sequence). CDR3 protein: CASGRTIPLFEQYF. The CDR3, as DNA: TGTGCCAGCGGGAGGACTATCCCGCTCTTCGAGCAGTACTTC.

The rearrangement links TRBV7-8 to TRBJ1-5, with D possibly matching TRBD1 (5 bases). Germline values: CDR1 SGHVS, CDR2 FQNEAQ. Trimming removed 7 bases from V and 6 bases from J, with 19 bases in between. The CDR3 extends over 15 amino acids. CDR3 bases: TGTGCCAGCACCAAAACGTCAGGGTTAGGTCAGCCCCAGCATTTT. Its translation is CASTKTSGLGQPQHF.

This clone showed up just once. The V gene is TRBV28, the J gene TRBJ2-4; 7 bases are a match to TRBD1. Looked up from germline, CDR1 is MDHEN and CDR2 is SYDVKM. This CDR3 is 17 amino acids long. J gave up 4 bases and V 6 bases, and 15 bases lay outside the gene matches. CDR3 nucleotides: TGTGCCAGCAGCCCCTTACGTCCGGGACAGAGTAAAAACATTCAGTACTTC. Translating gives CASSPLRPGQSKNIQYF. The full variable domain, in which reference TRBV28 and TRBJ2-4 provide the parts outside the CDR3, is DVKVTQSSRYLVKRTGEKVFLECVQDMDHENMFWYRQDPGLGLRLIYFSYDVKMKEKGDIPEGYSVSREKKERFSLILESASTNQTSMYLCASSPLRPGQSKNIQYFGAGTRLSVL.

V is TRBV6-4 and J is TRBJ2-5, with a possible D match to TRBD2 (6 bases). This CDR3 spans 16 amino acids. Germline V lookup: CDR1 MRHNA, CDR2 SNTAGT. The ends were cut back, 8 bases at V and 1 base at J, with 20 bases in the middle. The CDR3 bases are TGTGCCAGCCCCGTAAACTCTAGCGACCGCCAAGAGACCCAGTACTTC. It is translated as CASPVNSSDRQETQYF.

The V call is TRBV6-5, the J call TRBJ2-5; TRBD2 agrees at 14 bases. The germline V gene encodes CDR1 MNHEY and CDR2 SVGAGI. This CDR3 contains 15 residues. Trimming removed 6 bases from V and 4 bases from J; junction bases left unmatched: 4. CDR3 bases: TGTGCCAGCAGCGCTGGGACTAGCGGGAGAGAGACCCAGTACTTC. Its translation: CASSAGTSGRETQYF.

The CDR3 loop reads CASSPQGGSSYEQYF. The CDR3 DNA sequence: TGTGCCAGCAGCCCTCAGGGCGGGAGCTCCTACGAGCAGTACTTC. The chain recombines TRBV13 with TRBJ2-7, with 7 bases lining up with TRBD2. The CDR3 consists of 15 residues. V dropped 5 bases and J dropped 0; count of bases not matched to a gene: 7. The germline V gene encodes CDR1 PRHDT and CDR2 FYEKMQ (reference sequence).

The V and J genes are TRBV6-5 and TRBJ1-5, with TRBD1 as a possible D gene (6 bases). With 4 bases removed from V and 7 bases from J, the gap between germline ends came to 11 bases. The CDR3 runs 13 residues. Germline CDR1 and CDR2: MNHEY and SVGAGI. The CDR3 nucleotides are TGTGCCAGCAGTTCTCCTCAGGGGCAGCCCCAGCATTTT. Protein: CASSSPQGQPQHF.

This chain joins TRBV30 and TRBJ2-1, with TRBD2 as a possible D gene (5 bases). CDR3 size: 12 residues. The V and J ends lost 2 bases and 8 bases respectively, with 10 bases between them. The germline gives CDR1 GTSNPN, CDR2 SVGIG (reference sequence). CDR3 protein: CAWSLAGYEQFF. Here the CDR3 DNA reads TGTGCCTGGAGTCTCGCGGGTTATGAGCAGTTCTTC.

The chain links TRBV4-1 to TRBJ2-1; TRBD2 agrees at 8 bases. Germline V lookup: CDR1 MGHRA, CDR2 YSYEKL. The CDR3 spans 14 residues. Germline trimming cut 0 bases from V and 10 bases from J; bases unmatched to any gene: 5. The CDR3 spells CASSQEGAGVEQFF. CDR3 DNA sequence: TGCGCCAGCAGCCAAGAAGGAGCGGGAGTGGAGCAGTTCTTC.

This CDR3 is CASSDGGGYEQYF. CDR3 DNA: TGTGCCAGCAGCGACGGAGGGGGCTACGAGCAGTACTTC. This chain joins TRBV9 and TRBJ2-7, with D perhaps assigned TRBD1 or TRBD2 (6 bases each). Germline assignment: CDR1 SGDLS and CDR2 YYNGEE. The ends were cut back, 3 bases at V and 3 bases at J, with 10 bases in the middle. The CDR3 spans 13 residues.

This chain joins TRBV21-1 and TRBJ1-1; the table's TRBD1 call for D was not verified on the DNA. TRBV21-1 is marked as a pseudogene. This CDR3 comprises 16 residues. The CDR3 reads CASTKSPQAQNTEAFF. The CDR3, as DNA: TGTGCCAGCACGAAAAGTCCACAGGCTCAGAACACTGAAGCTTTCTTT.

The rearrangement uses TRBV29-1 and TRBJ2-3, with 9 positions matching TRBD2. Losses at the gene ends were 0 bases for V and 5 bases for J; bases not matched to a gene: 9. The length of the CDR3 is 16 residues. CDR1 and CDR2 (germline): SQVTM, ANQGSEA. Here the CDR3 reads CSVEDGLAGRLDTQYF. The CDR3 nucleotides read TGCAGCGTTGAAGACGGCCTAGCGGGAAGGTTAGATACGCAGTATTTT.

This rearrangement joins TRBV7-9 to TRBJ2-5; 7 positions match TRBD1. The CDR3 covers 15 residues. V lost 6 bases to trimming and J lost 1 base; unmatched junction nucleotides: 8. Germline CDR1 is SEHNR and CDR2 is FQNEAQ (reference sequence). The CDR3: CASRAHRDSQETQYF. The CDR3 DNA is TGTGCCAGCAGAGCGCATCGGGACAGCCAAGAGACCCAGTACTTC.

Turning to this clone: The sample contains more than one DNA sequence encoding this CDR3. The chain uses TRBV6-5 and TRBJ2-7, with D tentatively TRBD1 or TRBD2 (5 bases each). From germline, CDR1 is MNHEY and CDR2 SVGAGI. V was cut by 2 bases and J by 1 base, with 6 bases left in between. The CDR3 covers 13 residues. This CDR3 reads CASSYEGSYEQYF. The DNA of the CDR3 is TGTGCCAGCAGTTACGAGGGGTCCTACGAGCAGTACTTC.

The rearrangement joins TRBV7-3 to TRBJ1-1; D possibly corresponds to TRBD1 (6 bases). V was cut by 0 bases and J by 1 base, with 6 bases left in between. The CDR3 length is 14 residues. CDR1 is SGHTA, CDR2 FQGTGA, per germline. The CDR3 bases are TGTGCCAGCAGCTTAACAGGGGGGAACACTGAAGCTTTCTTT. Its translation is CASSLTGGNTEAFF.

The V call is TRBV7-8, the J call TRBJ2-5; TRBD1 aligns across 9 bases. The trim removed 5 bases at V and 3 bases at J, leaving 4 bases unmatched. Germline V gives CDR1 SGHVS, CDR2 FQNEAQ. The CDR3 has 14 amino acids. This chain's CDR3 is CASSPGTGKETQYF. DNA of the CDR3: TGTGCCAGCAGCCCGGGGACAGGGAAAGAGACCCAGTACTTC.

This clone showed up just once. J is TRBJ2-7 and V is TRBV12-5; TRBD2 aligns across 13 bases. After removal of 5 bases from V and 5 bases from J, the junction contained 6 bases not matched to a gene. Germline CDR1 reads LGHNT; CDR2 reads FRNRAP. The CDR3 loop spans 15 amino acids. The CDR3 region is CASGNRTSGRNEQYF. CDR3 DNA sequence: TGTGCTAGTGGTAACAGGACTAGCGGGAGAAACGAGCAGTACTTC.

The chain has TRBV5-6 and TRBJ2-5; 10 bases agree with TRBD1. Per the germline V gene, CDR1 is SGHDT and CDR2 is YYEEEE. V lost 4 bases, J lost 4 bases, and 4 bases stayed unmatched. The CDR3 covers 14 residues. The CDR3: CASSPRTGGETQYF. CDR3 DNA: TGTGCCAGCAGCCCGCGGACAGGGGGAGAGACCCAGTACTTC.

This chain uses TRBV7-8 with TRBJ2-7; D is uncertain. This CDR3 region has 14 residues. The V gene's germline CDR1 is SGHVS and CDR2 FQNEAQ. Trimming left V 2 bases short and J 3 bases short, with 11 bases between. The CDR3 here is CASSLSGVNYEQYF. The CDR3 nucleotides are TGTGCCAGCAGCTTATCCGGCGTAAACTACGAGCAGTACTTC.